Each of the 17 T cell receptor beta chains below was sequenced from the same sample in a study of blood T cells in healthy people across ages. Primers used in a second PCR of about 6 to 12 cycles were a sample-barcoded 5' primer and a J-beta primer mix. TCRdb re-called the 5' RACE reads through MiXCR, storing one row per CDR3 protein. The sample gives about 800,000 distinct CDR3 sequences, around 25% of which show up once; 3.7% is in the top ten. The sample was also reused in another study, on T cells of mothers and their children.

The sequencing input was blood. These receptors were taken from a boy younger than 18 in good health.

The sample holds a few counts of this clonotype. This chain connects TRBV9 to TRBJ1-1, with D possibly being TRBD1 (6 bases). Germline assignment: CDR1 SGDLS and CDR2 YYNGEE. The ends were cut back, 4 bases at V and 6 bases at J, with 13 bases in the middle. This CDR3 spans 13 amino acids. CDR3 in amino acids: CASSPPGGPEAFF. As DNA, the CDR3 is TGTGCCAGCAGCCCCCCCGGGGGGCCTGAAGCTTTCTTT. Full variable domain (remainder filled in from reference TRBV9 and TRBJ1-1): DSGVTQTPKHLITATGQRVTLRCSPRSGDLSVYWYQQSLDQGLQFLIQYYNGEERAKGNILERFSAQQFPDLHSELNLSSLELGDSALYFCASSPPGGPEAFFGQGTRLTVV.

This clonotype was detected only a few times. J is TRBJ2-1 and V is TRBV18; 8 bases are shared with TRBD1. Germline lookup yields CDR1 KGHSH and CDR2 LQKENI. CDR3 size: 15 residues. J was trimmed by 6 bases and V by 2 bases; bases with no gene match: 6. Here the CDR3 DNA reads TGTGCCAGCTCACCATCCGGACAGGGTATCAATGAGCAGTTCTTC. This sequence encodes CASSPSGQGINEQFF.

V usage is TRBV29-1 and J usage is TRBJ2-5; D is ambiguous. Trimming stripped 2 bases from V and 4 bases from J, with 11 bases between. Per germline, CDR1 SQVTM and CDR2 ANQGSEA. This CDR3 is 13 amino acids long. Here the CDR3 DNA reads TGCAGCGTTGAATTGGGGTTAGGAGAGACCCAGTACTTC. Its translation: CSVELGLGETQYF.

The chain combines TRBV20-1 with TRBJ2-1; D may be TRBD1 or TRBD2 (5 bases each). Trimming shortened V by 2 bases and J by 8 bases, and 7 bases separated the two germline ends. The CDR3 sequence is 11 residues long. Germline V gene data show CDR1 as DFQATT and CDR2 as SNEGSKA (reference sequence). The CDR3 DNA reads TGCAGTGCTAGATTGGGGGATGAGCAGTTCTTC. This translates into CSARLGDEQFF.

The V call is TRBV7-9, the J call TRBJ2-1; 10 bases match TRBD1. Germline assignment: CDR1 SEHNR and CDR2 FQNEAQ (reference sequence). The junction had 2 bases not matched to a gene; V was cut back by 1 base and J by 2 bases. The CDR3 spans 16 residues. Here the CDR3 DNA reads TGTGCCAGCAGCTTAGGGGACAGGGGAACCTACAATGAGCAGTTCTTC. This sequence encodes CASSLGDRGTYNEQFF. Full variable domain (outside the CDR3, taken from reference TRBV7-9 and TRBJ2-1): DTGVSQNPRHKITKRGQNVTFRCDPISEHNRLYWYRQTLGQGPEFLTYFQNEAQLEKSRLLSDRFSAERPKGSFSTLEIQRTEQGDSAMYLCASSLGDRGTYNEQFFGPGTRLTVL.

This chain joins TRBV6-5 and TRBJ2-6; D is ambiguous. The germline V gene has CDR1 MNHEY and CDR2 SVGAGI. V lost 5 bases to trimming and J lost 0 bases, with 8 bases between them. CDR3 length equals 15 residues. CDR3 in amino acids: CASSTMSSGANVLTF. CDR3 in DNA: TGTGCCAGCAGTACCATGAGCTCTGGGGCCAACGTCCTGACTTTC.

The rearrangement uses TRBV16 and TRBJ1-1; D unresolved. CDR1 is KGHSY, CDR2 FQNENV, per germline. This CDR3 has 14 residues. Trimming took 7 bases from V and 7 from J, leaving 19 bases between them. The CDR3 DNA is TGTGCCAGCAATCCAGCAAGGGTTGACGATGAAGCTTTCTTT. It yields the protein CASNPARVDDEAFF.

There are a few counts of this clonotype. V is TRBV5-4 and J is TRBJ1-1; D is unresolved. The germline V gene encodes CDR1 SGHNT and CDR2 YYREEE (reference sequence). The CDR3 has 12 residues. V dropped 3 bases and J dropped 5 bases, with 8 bases sitting between them. CDR3 protein: CASSWIGTEAFF. The DNA for the CDR3 is TGTGCCAGCAGCTGGATCGGAACTGAAGCTTTCTTT.

In this sample, this clonotype turned up once. This chain links TRBV19 with TRBJ1-1; a weak D match, TRBD1 (6 bases). This CDR3 has 11 residues. Germline CDR1 LNHDA, CDR2 SQIVND (reference sequence). Trimming left V 5 bases short and J 9 bases short, with 10 bases between. The CDR3 is CASSFQGKAFF. CDR3 bases: TGTGCCAGTAGTTTTCAGGGGAAAGCTTTCTTT. Looking up the rest from reference TRBV19 and TRBJ1-1 gives the full variable domain: DGGITQSPKYLFRKEGQNVTLSCEQNLNHDAMYWYRQDPGQGLRLIYYSQIVNDFQKGDIAEGYSVSREKKESFPLTVTSAQKNPTAFYLCASSFQGKAFFGQGTRLTVV.

This clonotype was counted between two and nine times. V and J are TRBV25-1 and TRBJ2-1; no reliable D call. V lost 5 bases and J lost 6, with 14 bases in between. Per the germline V gene, CDR1 is MGHDK and CDR2 is SYGVNS. This CDR3 has 14 residues. DNA of the CDR3: TGTGCCAGCAGTACTCCCTCCTACAGCAATGAGCAGTTCTTC. It encodes CASSTPSYSNEQFF.

This sequence joins TRBV29-1 and TRBJ2-5, with D perhaps matching TRBD1 or TRBD2 (5 bases each). The tail of the sequence fits TRBJ2-7 better, so the J call may be wrong. Germline loops: CDR1 SQVTM, CDR2 ANQGSEA. The CDR3 extends over 14 amino acids. For the CDR3, the DNA is TGCAGCGTCCTTACGGGGACCGCCGAGGGCGAGCAGTACTTC. Translating it yields CSVLTGTAEGEQYF.

This rearrangement joins TRBV27 to TRBJ1-1; 12 nucleotides agree with TRBD1. After removal of 5 bases from V and 5 bases from J, the junction contained 6 bases not matched to a gene. Germline values: CDR1 MNHEY, CDR2 SMNVEV (reference sequence). CDR3 length: 15 residues. The chain's CDR3 is CASSRDRGLGTEAFF. The CDR3 DNA sequence: TGTGCCAGCAGTCGGGACAGGGGGCTCGGGACTGAAGCTTTCTTT.

The chain carries TRBV3-1 and TRBJ2-3, with D possibly TRBD1 on 6 matching bases. The V end lost 6 bases, the J end lost 2 bases, and 15 bases lay between the germline ends. This CDR3 is 15 amino acids long. Per germline, CDR1 LGHDT and CDR2 YNNKEL (reference sequence). The CDR3 region has the DNA TGTGCCAGCAGACTAGGGACATCATTCACAGATACGCAGTATTTT. It is translated as CASRLGTSFTDTQYF.

The rearrangement links TRBV2 to TRBJ2-5; the D is unclear. The V gene lost 5 bases and the J gene lost 1 base, with 11 bases spanning the gap. This CDR3 has 14 amino acids. The germline V gene encodes CDR1 SNHLY and CDR2 FYNNEI. The CDR3 spells CASSRTTSQETQYF. CDR3 sequence (DNA): TGTGCCAGCAGTCGAACGACCTCCCAAGAGACCCAGTACTTC.

This clonotype has a handful of counts. The chain uses TRBV27 and TRBJ2-7; 7 bases match TRBD1. The ends lost 5 bases at V and 2 bases at J; junction bases unmatched: 6. From germline, CDR1 is MNHEY and CDR2 SMNVEV (reference sequence). The CDR3 is made up of 14 amino acids. DNA for the CDR3: TGTGCCAGCAGTCCTTGGGACAGCACCTACGAGCAGTACTTC. It codes for CASSPWDSTYEQYF.

The chain uses TRBV5-1 and TRBJ1-4, with D hard to call. The CDR3 consists of 16 residues. Trimming cost V 0 bases and J 7 bases, with 16 bases left between them. CDR1 is SGHRS and CDR2 is YFSETQ in the germline V gene. The CDR3 DNA reads as TGCGCCAGCAGCTTGGCAACAGTCCCGATCGGTGAAAAACTGTTTTTT. It yields the protein CASSLATVPIGEKLFF.

The V call is TRBV7-6, the J call TRBJ2-4, with 12 bases matching TRBD2. Germline V gene lookup returns CDR1 SGHVS and CDR2 FNYEAQ. CDR3 length: 18 amino acids. The V and J ends lost 6 bases and 3 bases, in that order; junction bases with no gene match: 12. The CDR3 sequence: CASSSTLKLAGGKNIQYF. Here the CDR3 DNA reads TGTGCCAGCAGTAGCACCCTCAAACTAGCGGGGGGCAAAAACATTCAGTACTTC.